This T cell receptor (beta chain) was recorded in a study of CD8+ T cells in alopecia areata. Extracted RNA was reverse transcribed, and the resulting cDNA served as sequencing template. TCRdb's copy holds only in-frame clones and misses some; the assay was immunoSEQ multiplex PCR. The repertoire holds about 98,000 clones, with over 40% as singletons. CDR1 and CDR2 (germline): MNHEY, SVGAGI. The CDR3 sequence is 15 residues long. The V and J ends lost 6 bases and 0 bases respectively, with 14 bases between them. The sorting of PBMCs gave CD4+ and CD8+ T cells. This chain connects TRBV6-5 to TRBJ1-1; the D gene is possibly TRBD1 (5 bases). The sequence derives from a human donor with alopecia areata. The sample taken for sequencing was CD4+ T cells sorted from blood. CDR3 amino acids: CASSPRGGMNTEAFF. In DNA, the CDR3 is TGTGCCAGCAGCCCCCGGGGGGGAATGAACACTGAAGCTTTCTTT.